One T cell receptor beta chain is described in this entry. This record belongs to a study of blood T cell repertoires in COVID-19. Study information: Donors in the United States, Italy and Spain gave samples during acute or convalescent COVID-19. The cDNA or gDNA used as material had been derived from T cells, B-cell-depleted T cells, or PBMCs.

This CDR3 has 14 residues. Germline CDR1 is MNHEY and CDR2 is SVGAGI. Study processing details: Amplifying reference gene primers gave estimates of nucleated cell counts. Sequencing used immunoSEQ multiplex PCR; TCRdb keeps in-frame clones, though not all of them. The DNA was the basis for D and trimming; V, J and clone size are from that table. Among about 320,000 clones listed, 85% were seen once. This chain links TRBV6-5 with TRBJ2-7, with D tentatively TRBD1 (6 bases). This TCR was recovered from a human donor in a cohort sampled during active COVID-19. The sequenced material came from peripheral blood. CDR3 sequence reads: CATETGINTYEQYF. CDR3 DNA sequence: TGTGCAACAGAGACAGGTATTAATACCTACGAGCAGTACTTC.